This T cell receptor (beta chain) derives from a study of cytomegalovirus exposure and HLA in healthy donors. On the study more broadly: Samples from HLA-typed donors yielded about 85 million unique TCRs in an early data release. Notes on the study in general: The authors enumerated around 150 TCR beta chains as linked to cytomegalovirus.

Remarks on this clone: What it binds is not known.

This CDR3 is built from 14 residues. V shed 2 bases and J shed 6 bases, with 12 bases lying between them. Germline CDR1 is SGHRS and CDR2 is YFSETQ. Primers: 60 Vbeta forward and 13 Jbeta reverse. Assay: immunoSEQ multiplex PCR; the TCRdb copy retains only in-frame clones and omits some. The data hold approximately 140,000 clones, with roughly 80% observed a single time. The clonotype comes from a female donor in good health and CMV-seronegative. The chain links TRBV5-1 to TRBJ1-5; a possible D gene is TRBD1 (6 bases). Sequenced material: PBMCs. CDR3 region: CASSLQGEGQPQHF. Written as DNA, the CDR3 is TGCGCCAGCAGCTTACAGGGTGAGGGTCAGCCCCAGCATTTT.